The clone carrying this T cell receptor (beta chain) was found many times. With 1 base clipped from V and 4 bases from J, the junction kept 16 bases outside the gene matches. The CDR3 totals 19 residues. CDR1 and CDR2 (germline): LGHDT, YNNKEL (reference sequence). RNA transcripts yielded amplified TCR beta CDR3 regions. RT-PCR in the first round (using the HTBI primer set) targeted the TCR CDR3. TCRdb re-called the multiplex PCR reads with MiXCR, one entry per CDR3 protein. In the table there are a few hundred thousand distinct CDR3 sequences, under 15% of which are singletons. The data derive from a study of T cells in Graves' hyperthyroidism and ophthalmopathy. Across the study: The blood sample was taken at first diagnosis, before treatment began.

This TCR was recovered from a woman under 40 with Graves' hyperthyroidism. Sequenced material: blood. The rearrangement uses TRBV3-1 and TRBJ2-1; 7 bases map to TRBD2. The CDR3 sequence is CASSQALRGRADVYNEQFF. CDR3 nucleotides: TGTGCCAGCAGCCAAGCACTCCGAGGGAGGGCAGATGTTTACAATGAGCAGTTCTTC.